The following is a T cell receptor beta chain sequence with its context. The data derive from a study of blood T cell dynamics during melanoma immunotherapy. Per germline, CDR1 MNHNY and CDR2 SVGAGI (reference sequence). This CDR3 region has 14 residues. V was clipped by 2 bases and J by 4 bases, with 12 bases between them. Sequenced by immunoSEQ multiplex PCR; TCRdb stores in-frame clones only, minus some. The sample has roughly 10,000 clones; approximately 89% are singletons. Noted time point: week 3, after first cycle of checkpoint inhibitor. Patients with prior systemic cancer treatment, concomitant immunosuppressants, or other active malignancies were excluded.

This TCR was sampled from a human donor with melanoma. This chain joins TRBV6-6 and TRBJ2-7; TRBD1 might be the D (5 bases). Sequencing used blood, obtained from a patient treated with checkpoint blockade. The CDR3, as DNA: TGTGCCAGCAGTTACGGTGGGGCAATTTACGAGCAGTACTTC. This gives the protein CASSYGGAIYEQYF.